This T cell receptor (beta chain) originates from a study of metastatic and nonmetastatic thyroid tumors. As for the study in general: From malignant and benign thyroid patients, repertoires in blood and in tumor or nodule tissue were compared. Points from the study as a whole: Compared with benign nodules, malignant thyroid tumors were reported to have significantly higher TCR beta diversity in both blood and tumor.

The V and J ends lost 4 bases and 9 bases respectively, with 10 bases between them. In germline, CDR1 is SNHLY, CDR2 FYNNEI. The CDR3 consists of 12 residues. Authors' analysis steps: The study built a papillary thyroid cancer distant-metastasis classifier from CDR3 differences across clinicopathological groups. TCRdb reanalyzed the PCR reads via MiXCR. TCRdb, rather than the study authors, made the V and J calls. The sample holds some 84,000 clones, roughly 8.6% seen once. This clone was found a few times. Its antigen is as yet unknown. Patients underwent thyroid surgery, and none had received any treatment before it.

The source is a female donor with papillary thyroid cancer or a benign thyroid nodule (not recorded which). Some clones in this sample may be carry-over from other donors' samples. Sequencing was performed on blood. The chain combines TRBV2 with TRBJ2-1; no clear D. For the CDR3, the DNA is TGTGCCAGCAGTGCGGAGTTTAGTGAGCAGTTCTTC. It codes for CASSAEFSEQFF.